A single sample gave rise to the 18 T cell receptor beta chains below, sequenced in a study of blood T cell repertoires in COVID-19 (dated by TCRdb to about 2020). The library was prepared using the immunoSEQ multiplex PCR assay. TCRdb limited this immuneACCESS table to in-frame rearrangements with V and J called. A share of clones is missing; checked studies link under half to unresolved V genes, and the rest is unexplained. Counted in this sample were 99,000 or so clones; approximately 80% of them appeared once. The ten largest clones capture around two fifths of the sample. Sequenced sample: peripheral blood. Receptors originate from a man aged 80 or over with acute or convalescent COVID-19.

Ten or more counts support this clone. The V gene is TRBV6-5, the J gene TRBJ2-7; D is possibly TRBD1 (6 bases). CDR3 size: 13 residues. Trimming took off 6 bases at V and 3 bases at J, with 12 bases between the two ends. The germline V gene encodes CDR1 MNHEY and CDR2 SVGAGI. The CDR3, as DNA: TGTGCCAGCAGATCCCGGGACAACTACGAGCAGTACTTC. Encoded protein: CASRSRDNYEQYF.

The V and J genes are TRBV7-2 and TRBJ1-1, with TRBD1 matching over 9 bases. CDR3 length: 15 residues. Germline V lookup: CDR1 SGHTA, CDR2 FQGNSA. V lost 2 bases to trimming and J lost 5 bases; unmatched junction nucleotides: 6. The CDR3 DNA reads as TGTGCCAGCAGCTTACGGACAGGGGCCAGGACTGAAGCTTTCTTT. Residues: CASSLRTGARTEAFF. Based on the CDR3 plus reference TRBV7-2 and TRBJ1-1, the full variable domain is GAGVSQSPSNKVTEKGKDVELRCDPISGHTALYWYRQSLGQGLEFLIYFQGNSAPDKSGLPSDRFSAERTGGSVSTLTIQRTQQEDSAVYLCASSLRTGARTEAFFGQGTRLTVV.

The J gene is TRBJ1-2, the V gene TRBV9, with 8 nucleotides matching TRBD1. Germline V gene data show CDR1 as SGDLS and CDR2 as YYNGEE. The CDR3 loop spans 14 amino acids. V shed 4 bases and J 4 bases; nucleotides not matched to a gene: 6. This CDR3 reads CASSPGQGGYGYTF. Written as DNA, the CDR3 is TGTGCCAGCAGCCCTGGACAGGGTGGCTATGGCTACACCTTC.

This clone appeared a few times. This chain connects TRBV6-1 to TRBJ1-1; 9 bases are a match to TRBD1. Germline CDR1 reads MNHNS; CDR2 reads SASEGT. With 4 bases clipped from V and 3 bases from J, the junction kept 15 bases outside the gene matches. CDR3 length: 18 residues. The CDR3 is CASSVHRGRGSADTEAFF. The CDR3 DNA is TGTGCCAGCAGTGTTCACAGGGGGCGCGGATCTGCGGACACTGAAGCTTTCTTT.

J is TRBJ1-4 and V is TRBV4-1; 10 nucleotides agree with TRBD1. Germline V gives CDR1 MGHRA, CDR2 YSYEKL. This CDR3 contains 15 residues. V dropped 4 bases and J dropped 4; count of bases not matched to a gene: 3. The CDR3 DNA reads TGCGCCAGCAGCCTAAGGACAGGGGGTAATGAAAAACTGTTTTTT. The encoded protein is CASSLRTGGNEKLFF.

This clone was observed once. The chain uses TRBV5-1 and TRBJ2-5; TRBD2 matches 11 bases. This CDR3 is 15 amino acids long. Trimming removed 2 bases from V and 1 base from J; junction bases left unmatched: 1. Germline V lookup: CDR1 SGHRS, CDR2 YFSETQ. For the CDR3, the DNA is TGCGCCAGCAGCTTTGGGACTAGCGGCCAAGAGACCCAGTACTTC. Its protein is CASSFGTSGQETQYF.

This clone was counted a single time. In DNA, the CDR3 is TGTGCCAGCAGTCTCGGGTCTGAGCAGTACTTC. This encodes CASSLGSEQYF. The chain links TRBV12-3 or TRBV12-4 to TRBJ2-7, with D unresolved. This CDR3 is 11 amino acids long. V gave up 5 bases and J gave up 7 bases, with 9 bases separating them.

The chain uses TRBV29-1 and TRBJ2-5; D might be TRBD1 (6 bases). Germline CDR1 reads SQVTM; CDR2 reads ANQGSEA. Trimming removed 6 bases from V and 4 bases from J, with 9 bases in between. This CDR3 spans 11 amino acids. The CDR3 spells CSVGTRETQYF. CDR3 sequence (DNA): TGCAGCGTGGGGACACGAGAGACCCAGTACTTC. The full variable domain, with the rest looked up from reference TRBV29-1 and TRBJ2-5, is SAVISQKPSRDICQRGTSLTIQCQVDSQVTMMFWYRQQPGQSLTLIATANQGSEATYESGFVIDKFPISRPNLTFSTLTVSNMSPEDSSIYLCSVGTRETQYFGPGTRLLVL.

The chain couples TRBV6-1 to TRBJ1-1; D is possibly TRBD1 (6 bases). CDR1 is MNHNS, CDR2 SASEGT, per germline. The CDR3 spans 15 residues. With 5 bases removed from V and 0 bases from J, the gap between germline ends came to 13 bases. The CDR3 coding sequence is TGTGCCAGCAGTTCCGGGGGGGCCATGAACACTGAAGCTTTCTTT. As protein: CASSSGGAMNTEAFF.

This clone has just a few counts. The chain couples TRBV18 to TRBJ2-4; TRBD2 aligns across 8 bases. CDR3 length: 16 residues. Looked up from germline, CDR1 is KGHSH and CDR2 is LQKENI. V lost 3 bases, J lost 5 bases, and 9 bases stayed unmatched. CDR3: CASSPPGLEGQNIQYF. CDR3 in DNA: TGTGCCAGCTCACCCCCGGGACTAGAGGGACAAAACATTCAGTACTTC.

This clone is a singleton in its sample. The chain uses TRBV7-8 and TRBJ2-2, with D maybe TRBD2 (6 bases). Trimming stripped 2 bases from V and 4 bases from J, with 11 bases between. The CDR3 runs 15 residues. Germline CDR1 and CDR2: SGHVS and FQNEAQ. For the CDR3, the DNA is TGTGCCAGCAGCTTATTAATGGGGGGCACCGGGGAGCTGTTTTTT. This sequence encodes CASSLLMGGTGELFF.

The V gene is TRBV7-2, the J gene TRBJ2-4; 9 nucleotides align to TRBD1. CDR3 length: 15 amino acids. J gave up 5 bases and V 3 bases, and 5 bases lay outside the gene matches. CDR1 is SGHTA and CDR2 is FQGNSA in the germline V gene. The CDR3 region has the DNA TGTGCCAGCAGCTTCCCCGGGACAGGGCAAAACATTCAGTACTTC. Translated, it gives CASSFPGTGQNIQYF.

The chain carries TRBV21-1 and TRBJ2-7; TRBD2 is the table's D call and was not checked against the DNA. TRBV21-1 is given as a pseudogene. The CDR3 totals 14 residues. In nucleotides, the CDR3 is TGTGCCAGCAGCAAAGGCCGACTAGTACCCGAGCAGTACTTC. It codes for CASSKGRLVPEQYF.

The chain joins TRBV21-1 to TRBJ2-7; TRBD1 is the table's D call, not checked against the DNA. TRBV21-1 is shown as a pseudogene. CDR3 length: 17 residues. The CDR3 DNA follows: TGTGCCAGCAGCTCCCGTCAAGGGGACAGCCGCTCCTACGAGCAGTACTTC. This encodes CASSSRQGDSRSYEQYF.

This clone was observed a handful of times. In nucleotides, the CDR3 is TGTGCCAGCAAAAGGACAGGGCCTCAGCCCCAGCATTTT. Protein product: CASKRTGPQPQHF. The chain joins TRBV2 to TRBJ1-5; TRBD1 matches at 8 bases. This CDR3 has 13 amino acids. J lost 6 bases, V lost 7 bases, and 5 bases had no gene match. Germline V lookup: CDR1 SNHLY, CDR2 FYNNEI.

The chain links TRBV2 to TRBJ2-7, with TRBD2 matching over 10 bases. Germline values: CDR1 SNHLY, CDR2 FYNNEI. The CDR3 is 15 amino acids. V dropped 2 bases and J dropped 7; count of bases not matched to a gene: 8. This CDR3 is CASSELAGVRREQYF. The CDR3 DNA reads as TGTGCCAGCAGTGAACTAGCGGGAGTAAGGAGGGAGCAGTACTTC.

A single count supports this clone. V gene TRBV7-3 combines with J gene TRBJ1-1; no definite D call. Trimming removed 1 base from V and 5 bases from J, with 11 bases in between. The CDR3 is made up of 14 amino acids. Germline lookup yields CDR1 SGHTA and CDR2 FQGTGA. In nucleotides, the CDR3 is TGTGCCAGCAGCTTAAATCCAGGCCAGACTGAAGCTTTCTTT. It is translated as CASSLNPGQTEAFF. Full variable domain (remainder filled in from reference TRBV7-3 and TRBJ1-1): GAGVSQTPSNKVTEKGKYVELRCDPISGHTALYWYRQSLGQGPEFLIYFQGTGAADDSGLPNDRFFAVRPEGSVSTLKIQRTERGDSAVYLCASSLNPGQTEAFFGQGTRLTVV.

The V and J genes are TRBV9 and TRBJ1-5; no firm D call. The V end lost 4 bases, the J end lost 2 bases, and 7 bases lay between the germline ends. Germline CDR1 reads SGDLS; CDR2 reads YYNGEE. The CDR3 loop spans 13 amino acids. CDR3 bases: TGTGCCAGCAGCAGTCAGGGCAATCAGCCCCAGCATTTT. Amino acid sequence: CASSSQGNQPQHF.